This T cell receptor beta chain came from a study of blood T cell repertoires in COVID-19. The CDR3 is 15 residues long. Germline V gene lookup returns CDR1 SGHTA and CDR2 FQGNSA. V lost 1 base, J lost 11 bases, and 21 bases lay in between. As processed by the authors: Estimated nucleated cell counts came from reference gene primer amplification. Profiling relied on immunoSEQ multiplex PCR, and the TCRdb table lists in-frame clones only, not all of them. V and J calls and clone size come straight from that table; D and trimming were deduced from the DNA. This repertoire shows about 210,000 clones, about 84% found once; its top ten account for 9.5% to 15%.

The chain carries TRBV7-2 and TRBJ2-7; TRBD1 might be the D (7 bases). The origin of this receptor is a human donor in a cohort sampled during active COVID-19. The sample comprised peripheral blood. As DNA, the CDR3 is TGTGCCAGCAGCTTAGTTGTGGGGGGACTCGACAGGGAGTACTTC. Translated, it gives CASSLVVGGLDREYF.